This T cell receptor beta chain originates from a study of memory CD4+ T cells and cytomegalovirus serostatus. The method was immunoSEQ multiplex PCR; TCRdb's version includes in-frame clones alone and lacks a portion of them. The data hold over 60,000 clones, with more than 75% observed a single time. Trimming at V came to 0 bases and at J to 10 bases, leaving 11 bases not matched to a gene. Germline V gene data show CDR1 as SGHRS and CDR2 as YFSETQ. The CDR3 is 17 residues long. Single viable CD3+CD4+CD8-CD45RO+ cells were sorted as the memory CD4+ T cells. The chain joins TRBV5-1 to TRBJ1-6; 9 bases align to TRBD1. Source material: memory CD4+ T cells from blood. The receptor was isolated from an adult in good health and CMV-seronegative. CDR3 nucleotides: TGCGCCAGCAGCTTGGCTTTCGGGACAGGGTGGGGGTCACCCCTCCACTTT. This codes for CASSLAFGTGWGSPLHF.